What follows are 23 T cell receptor beta chains derived from one specimen sequenced in a study of T cell responses to AZD1222 COVID-19 vaccine. This table comes from immunoSEQ multiplex PCR, and its TCRdb copy is limited to in-frame clones, with some not included. The top ten clones hold around 24% of a sample with around 78,000 clones, 80% to 90% of them seen once. This specimen was peripheral blood, taken on day 0 of AZD1222 vaccination. The receptor source for this set is an adult in good health.

The CDR3 loop reads CASSLGYGRPMNTEAFF. In DNA form, the CDR3 reads TGTGCCAGCAGCTTAGGATATGGACGGCCAATGAACACTGAAGCTTTCTTT. V usage is TRBV13 and J usage is TRBJ1-1; D remains unclear. The CDR3 is 17 amino acids. The germline V gene encodes CDR1 PRHDT and CDR2 FYEKMQ (reference sequence). Trimming shortened V by 0 bases and J by 0 bases, and 14 bases separated the two germline ends.

V and J are TRBV18 and TRBJ2-2, with 7 nucleotides matching TRBD1. V dropped 1 base and J dropped 1; count of bases not matched to a gene: 6. This CDR3 is 17 amino acids long. Germline V CDR1 and CDR2: KGHSH, LQKENI. In DNA form, the CDR3 reads TGTGCCAGCTCACCACGGGGTTGGACAGGGAACACCGGGGAGCTGTTTTTT. Protein: CASSPRGWTGNTGELFF.

In its sample, this clone was seen a few times. The CDR3 here is CASSTRKGNSNQPQHF. As DNA, the CDR3 is TGTGCCAGTAGTACTCGGAAGGGGAATAGCAATCAGCCCCAGCATTTT. The rearrangement links TRBV19 to TRBJ1-5; D is perhaps TRBD1 (5 bases). In germline, CDR1 is LNHDA, CDR2 SQIVND (reference sequence). Trimming shortened V by 4 bases and J by 0 bases, and 13 bases separated the two germline ends. CDR3 length: 16 residues.

The V and J genes are TRBV3-1 (or the pseudogene TRBV3-2) and TRBJ1-3; D is possibly TRBD1 (6 bases). CDR1 LGHDT and CDR2 YNNKEL come from the germline V gene (reference sequence). The length of the CDR3 is 15 residues. Trimming stripped 3 bases from V and 4 bases from J, with 13 bases between. For the CDR3, the DNA is TGTGCCAGCAGCCACTCGGGGGCGGGCGGAAACACCATATATTTT. Its protein product is CASSHSGAGGNTIYF.

This chain joins TRBV2 and TRBJ1-4, with D possibly matching TRBD1 (5 bases). Trimming shortened V by 6 bases and J by 8 bases, and 10 bases separated the two germline ends. CDR3 length equals 12 residues. Germline loops: CDR1 SNHLY, CDR2 FYNNEI. CDR3 loop: CASRGGIEKLFF. The CDR3 nucleotides are TGTGCCAGCAGGGGGGGAATAGAAAAACTGTTTTTT.

V and J are TRBV5-4 and TRBJ1-6; D is possibly TRBD1 (5 bases). The CDR3 consists of 13 residues. The germline V gene has CDR1 SGHNT and CDR2 YYREEE (reference sequence). Trimming left V 0 bases short and J 10 bases short, with 8 bases between. CDR3 loop: CASSLAGQSPLHF. For the CDR3, the DNA is TGTGCCAGCAGCTTGGCAGGACAATCACCCCTCCACTTT.

V gene TRBV19 combines with J gene TRBJ2-3; TRBD1 agrees at 10 bases. The germline V gene encodes CDR1 LNHDA and CDR2 SQIVND (reference sequence). The V and J ends lost 4 bases and 3 bases, in that order; junction bases with no gene match: 7. The CDR3 runs 16 residues. CDR3 bases: TGTGCCAGTAGTACGACGGGACAGGGGACAACAGATACGCAGTATTTT. Its protein is CASSTTGQGTTDTQYF.

This clone is a singleton in its sample. V and J are TRBV10-3 and TRBJ1-5, with D unresolved. V was cut by 3 bases and J by 1 base, with 4 bases left in between. CDR3 length: 13 residues. Per the germline V gene, CDR1 is ENHRY and CDR2 is SYGVKD. CDR3: CAISELSNQPQHF. The DNA of the CDR3 is TGTGCCATCAGTGAACTAAGCAATCAGCCCCAGCATTTT.

This chain connects TRBV5-5 to TRBJ1-3; no clear D. From germline, CDR1 is SGHKS and CDR2 YYEKEE (reference sequence). V lost 4 bases and J 0 bases, leaving 5 bases between the germline ends. The CDR3 loop spans 13 amino acids. The CDR3: CASSLLSGNTIYF. The CDR3 DNA sequence: TGTGCCAGCAGCCTGCTCTCTGGAAACACCATATATTTT.

V usage is TRBV7-9 and J usage is TRBJ1-4, with no clear D. This CDR3 comprises 11 residues. Germline CDR1 reads SEHNR; CDR2 reads FQNEAQ (reference sequence). Trimming cost V 11 bases and J 2 bases, with 6 bases left between them. The DNA of the CDR3 is TGTGCCGGTACCACTAATGAAAAACTGTTTTTT. Translated, it gives CAGTTNEKLFF.

This clone was seen just once. The CDR3 DNA is TGTGCCAGCAGCCGATGGTTGAACACTGAAGCTTTCTTT. It codes for CASSRWLNTEAFF. This chain connects TRBV14 to TRBJ1-1, with D hard to call. Germline V gives CDR1 SGHDN, CDR2 FVKESK. The V gene lost 4 bases and the J gene lost 0 bases, with 6 bases spanning the gap. The CDR3 has 13 residues.

The rearrangement uses TRBV11-2 and TRBJ2-3; TRBD2 agrees at 7 bases. The CDR3 is made up of 19 amino acids. The V gene end was trimmed by 0 bases and the J gene end by 4 bases; junction bases not matched to a gene: 16. Germline assignment: CDR1 SGHAT and CDR2 FQNNGV. The CDR3 DNA sequence: TGTGCCAGCAGCTTAGATATCGGGCGGGGGATTGGAAGAGCAGATACGCAGTATTTT. It translates to CASSLDIGRGIGRADTQYF.

The chain employs TRBV6-5 and TRBJ1-1, with unresolved D. Germline loops: CDR1 MNHEY, CDR2 SVGAGI. This CDR3 contains 14 residues. Trimming left V 8 bases short and J 7 bases short, with 20 bases between. In nucleotides, the CDR3 is TGTGCCAGCGCTAGCCGGCAGAAGCCGCATGAAGCTTTCTTT. This translates into CASASRQKPHEAFF.

The chain carries TRBV11-1 and TRBJ2-5; D uncertain. The CDR3 extends over 15 amino acids. Trimming pared 5 bases from V and 1 base from J, leaving 14 bases between. Germline CDR1 is SGHAT and CDR2 is FQDESV (reference sequence). The CDR3 region is CASSRPLGSQETQYF. CDR3 coding DNA: TGTGCCAGCAGCCGGCCTTTAGGCAGCCAAGAGACCCAGTACTTC.

V usage is TRBV6-5 and J usage is TRBJ1-3; no clear D gene. V lost 7 bases to trimming and J lost 4 bases, with 11 bases between them. Germline V gene data show CDR1 as MNHEY and CDR2 as SVGAGI. The CDR3 spans 13 residues. This CDR3 reads CASISGLGNTIYF. The CDR3 DNA follows: TGTGCCAGCATTTCCGGGCTGGGAAACACCATATATTTT.

The chain employs TRBV6-5 and TRBJ1-6; D is ambiguous. The CDR3 is 14 amino acids. Trimming stripped 2 bases from V and 7 bases from J, with 9 bases between. Germline values: CDR1 MNHEY, CDR2 SVGAGI. The CDR3 sequence is CASSYGVGNSPLHF. In DNA form, the CDR3 reads TGTGCCAGCAGTTACGGGGTAGGGAATTCACCCCTCCACTTT.

The chain carries TRBV3-1 (or the pseudogene TRBV3-2) and TRBJ2-1; 8 nucleotides line up with TRBD2. CDR1 is LGHDT and CDR2 is YNNKEL in the germline V gene (reference sequence). CDR3 size: 15 residues. V shed 2 bases, J shed 8 bases, and the junction held 8 bases outside the gene matches. The CDR3: CASSQRTGGPDEQFF. CDR3 bases: TGTGCCAGCAGCCAACGAACGGGGGGGCCGGATGAGCAGTTCTTC.

V is TRBV12-3 or TRBV12-4 and J is TRBJ1-4, with D perhaps TRBD1 (6 bases). The V end was cut by 4 bases, the J end by 8 bases, with 8 bases between. CDR3 size: 12 residues. CDR3 nucleotides: TGTGCCAGCAGTTCAGGGGACGAAAAACTGTTTTTT. This codes for CASSSGDEKLFF.

The chain has TRBV28 and TRBJ2-6, with TRBD1 identical over 10 bases. Trimming at V came to 2 bases and at J to 3 bases, leaving 4 bases not matched to a gene. Germline V gene lookup returns CDR1 MDHEN and CDR2 SYDVKM. The CDR3 length is 17 residues. The CDR3 nucleotides are TGTGCCAGCAGTTTAGGGGACAGGGGTGGTGGGGCCAACGTCCTGACTTTC. Translating it yields CASSLGDRGGGANVLTF.

CDR3 residues: CASSHSGTSGGGTDTQYF. DNA of the CDR3: TGTGCCAGCAGCCATTCCGGGACTAGCGGGGGGGGCACAGATACGCAGTATTTT. V and J are TRBV4-2 and TRBJ2-3; 16 bases are a match to TRBD2. The J segment lost 1 base and the V segment lost 3 bases, leaving 4 bases of the junction unmatched. The V gene's germline CDR1 is LGHNA and CDR2 YNFKEQ. The CDR3 has 18 residues.

By its share, this clone is medium-sized. The chain couples TRBV5-6 to TRBJ1-6; D perhaps matches TRBD1 (6 bases). The V gene lost 4 bases and the J gene lost 7 bases, with 15 bases spanning the gap. The CDR3 is made up of 15 amino acids. In germline, CDR1 is SGHDT, CDR2 YYEEEE. Written as DNA, the CDR3 is TGTGCCAGCAGCGTACAGACAGGTAGAAATTCACCCCTCCACTTT. Encoded protein: CASSVQTGRNSPLHF.

The chain is built from TRBV30 and TRBJ1-1; tentatively, D is TRBD1 (6 bases). In germline, CDR1 is GTSNPN, CDR2 SVGIG (reference sequence). V lost 6 bases and J lost 6, with 14 bases in between. CDR3 size: 12 residues. The CDR3 nucleotides are TGTGCCTGTACAGGGACCAACGCTGAAGCTTTCTTT. Translating it yields CACTGTNAEAFF.

The chain joins TRBV7-2 to TRBJ1-2, with 7 bases aligning to TRBD1. V was clipped by 5 bases and J by 4 bases; unmatched bases: 7. Germline V CDR1 and CDR2: SGHTA, FQGNSA. The CDR3 covers 14 residues. In DNA, the CDR3 is TGTGCCAGCAGCCCCCGACAGGGCCTCTATGGCTACACCTTC. Amino acid sequence: CASSPRQGLYGYTF.